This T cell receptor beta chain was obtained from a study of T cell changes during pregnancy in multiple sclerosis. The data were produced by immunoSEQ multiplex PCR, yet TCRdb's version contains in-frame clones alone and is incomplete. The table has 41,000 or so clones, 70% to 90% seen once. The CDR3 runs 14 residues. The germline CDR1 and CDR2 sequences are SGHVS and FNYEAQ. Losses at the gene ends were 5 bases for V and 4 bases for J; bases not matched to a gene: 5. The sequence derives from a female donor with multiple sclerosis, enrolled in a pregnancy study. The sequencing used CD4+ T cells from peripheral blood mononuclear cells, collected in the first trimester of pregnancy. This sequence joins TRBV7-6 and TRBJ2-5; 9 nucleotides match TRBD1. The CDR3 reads CASSRGTGPETQYF. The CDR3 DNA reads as TGTGCCAGCAGCCGAGGGACAGGGCCAGAGACCCAGTACTTC.